This T cell receptor (beta chain) was sequenced during a study of neurological immune-mediated disorders. About the research overall: Relapsing-remitting disease was seen in 31 of the 34 multiple sclerosis patients, and secondary progressive disease was seen in 3. Study-level findings and limits: It was the repertoires of 18 of 34 multiple sclerosis patients that phylogenetic grouping placed in one related-CDR3 cluster, which is a possible signature.

This clonotype showed up many times. Its antigen remains unidentified. The authors made cDNA by 5'RACE with 10-nucleotide random UMIs. TCRdb called the 5' RACE reads again in MiXCR, with one record for every CDR3 protein. The sample carries 95,000 or so distinct CDR3 sequences, roughly 4% recorded once. V was trimmed by 5 bases and J by 1 base, leaving 12 bases between them. The CDR3 spans 14 residues. Per germline, CDR1 DFQATT and CDR2 SNEGSKA (reference sequence). The specimen was PBMCs. This sequence joins TRBV20-1 and TRBJ1-5, with unresolved D. This receptor was identified in a woman aged 18-29 years with multiple sclerosis. Written as DNA, the CDR3 is TGCAGTGCTTTTGCCGAAGGAAGCAATCAGCCCCAGCATTTT. It encodes CSAFAEGSNQPQHF.